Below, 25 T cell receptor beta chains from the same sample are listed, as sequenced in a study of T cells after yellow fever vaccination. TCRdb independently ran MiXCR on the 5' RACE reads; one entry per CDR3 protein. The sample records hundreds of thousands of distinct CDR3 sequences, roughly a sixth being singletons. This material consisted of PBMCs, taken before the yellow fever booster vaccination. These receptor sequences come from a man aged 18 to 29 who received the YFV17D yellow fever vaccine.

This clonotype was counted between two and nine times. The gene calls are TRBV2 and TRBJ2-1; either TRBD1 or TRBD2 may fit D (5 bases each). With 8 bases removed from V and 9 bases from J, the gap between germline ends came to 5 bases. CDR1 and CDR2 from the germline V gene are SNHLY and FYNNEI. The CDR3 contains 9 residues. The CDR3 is CASGGEQFF. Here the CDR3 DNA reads TGTGCCAGCGGGGGTGAGCAGTTCTTC.

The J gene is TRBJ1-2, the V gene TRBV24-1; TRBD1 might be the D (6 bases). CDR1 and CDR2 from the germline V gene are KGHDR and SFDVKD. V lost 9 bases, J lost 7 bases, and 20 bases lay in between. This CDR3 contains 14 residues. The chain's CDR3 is CATAAGGEYLGYTF. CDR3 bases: TGTGCCACCGCCGCGGGGGGCGAATACCTTGGCTACACCTTC.

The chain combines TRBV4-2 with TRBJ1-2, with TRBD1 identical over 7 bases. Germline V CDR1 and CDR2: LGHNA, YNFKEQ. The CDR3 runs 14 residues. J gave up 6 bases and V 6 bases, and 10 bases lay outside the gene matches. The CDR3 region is CASRAPGTENGYTF. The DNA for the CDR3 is TGTGCCAGCAGGGCCCCCGGGACAGAAAATGGCTACACCTTC.

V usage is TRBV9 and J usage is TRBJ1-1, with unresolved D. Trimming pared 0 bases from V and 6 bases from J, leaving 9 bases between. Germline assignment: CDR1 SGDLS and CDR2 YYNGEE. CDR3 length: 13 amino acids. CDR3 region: CASSVDGVAEAFF. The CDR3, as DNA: TGTGCCAGCAGCGTAGATGGGGTCGCTGAAGCTTTCTTT.

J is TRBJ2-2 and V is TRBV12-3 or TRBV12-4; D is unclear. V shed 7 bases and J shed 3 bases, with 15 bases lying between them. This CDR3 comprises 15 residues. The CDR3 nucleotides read TGTGCCAGCAACCCCGTAGGGTTGGACACCGGGGAGCTGTTTTTT. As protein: CASNPVGLDTGELFF.

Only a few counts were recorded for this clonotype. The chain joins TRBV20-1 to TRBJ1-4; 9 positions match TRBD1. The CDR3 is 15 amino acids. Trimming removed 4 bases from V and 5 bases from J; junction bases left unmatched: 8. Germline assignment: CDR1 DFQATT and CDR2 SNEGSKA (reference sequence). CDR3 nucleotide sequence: TGCAGTGCTACTACTTTAGGGACAGGGAATGAAAAACTGTTTTTT. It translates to CSATTLGTGNEKLFF.

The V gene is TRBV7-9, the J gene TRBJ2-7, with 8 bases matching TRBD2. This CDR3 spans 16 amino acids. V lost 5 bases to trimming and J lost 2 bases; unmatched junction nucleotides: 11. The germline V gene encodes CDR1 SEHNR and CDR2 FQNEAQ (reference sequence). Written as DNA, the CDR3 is TGTGCCAGCAGCCCGCCGGGGATAGCGGGGACCTACGAGCAGTACGTC. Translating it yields CASSPPGIAGTYEQYV.

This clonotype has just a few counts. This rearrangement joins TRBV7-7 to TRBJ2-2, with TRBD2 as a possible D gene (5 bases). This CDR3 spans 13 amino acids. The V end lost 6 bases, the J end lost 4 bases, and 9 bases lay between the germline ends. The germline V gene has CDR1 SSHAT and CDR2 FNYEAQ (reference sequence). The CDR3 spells CASRDWRTGELFF. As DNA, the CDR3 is TGTGCCAGCAGGGACTGGCGCACCGGGGAGCTGTTTTTT.

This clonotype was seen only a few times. The DNA of the CDR3 is TGTGCCAGCAGCCAAGATCCGGGAGGGGCTGCTCAGCCCCAGCATTTT. Its protein product is CASSQDPGGAAQPQHF. The rearrangement uses TRBV3-1 and TRBJ1-5, with TRBD1 as a possible D gene (5 bases). There are 16 residues in the CDR3. V was trimmed by 0 bases and J by 6 bases, leaving 15 bases between them. The germline gives CDR1 LGHDT, CDR2 YNNKEL (reference sequence). Variable domain in full (rest from reference TRBV3-1 and TRBJ1-5): DTAVSQTPKYLVTQMGNDKSIKCEQNLGHDTMYWYKQDSKKFLKIMFSYNNKELIINETVPNRFSPKSPDKAHLNLHINSLELGDSAVYFCASSQDPGGAAQPQHFGDGTRLSIL.

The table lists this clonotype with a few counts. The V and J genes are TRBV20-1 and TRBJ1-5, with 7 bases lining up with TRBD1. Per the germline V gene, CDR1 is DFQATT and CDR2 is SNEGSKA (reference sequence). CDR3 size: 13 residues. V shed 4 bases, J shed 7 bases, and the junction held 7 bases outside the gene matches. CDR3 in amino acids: CSATQGGGQPQHF. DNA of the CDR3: TGCAGTGCTACGCAGGGGGGAGGCCAGCCCCAGCATTTT.

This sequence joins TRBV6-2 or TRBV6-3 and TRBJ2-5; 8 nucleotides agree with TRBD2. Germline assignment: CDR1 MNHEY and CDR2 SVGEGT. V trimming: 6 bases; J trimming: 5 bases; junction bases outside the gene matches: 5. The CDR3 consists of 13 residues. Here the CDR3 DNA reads TGTGCCAGCAGAGGGACTAGTCTGGAGACCCAGTACTTC. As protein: CASRGTSLETQYF.

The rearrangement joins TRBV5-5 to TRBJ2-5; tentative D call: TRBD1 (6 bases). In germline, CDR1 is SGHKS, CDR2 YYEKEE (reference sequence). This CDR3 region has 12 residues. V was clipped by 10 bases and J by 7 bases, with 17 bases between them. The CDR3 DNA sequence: TGTGCCGGCGCACAGGGTTCCGGGACCCAGTACTTC. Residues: CAGAQGSGTQYF.

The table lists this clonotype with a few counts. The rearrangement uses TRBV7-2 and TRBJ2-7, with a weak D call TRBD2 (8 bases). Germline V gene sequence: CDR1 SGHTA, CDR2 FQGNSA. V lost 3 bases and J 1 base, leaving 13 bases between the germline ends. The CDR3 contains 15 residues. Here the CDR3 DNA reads TGTGCCAGCAGCTTCGGGGGGGGACAGTCCTACGAGCAGTACTTC. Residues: CASSFGGGQSYEQYF.

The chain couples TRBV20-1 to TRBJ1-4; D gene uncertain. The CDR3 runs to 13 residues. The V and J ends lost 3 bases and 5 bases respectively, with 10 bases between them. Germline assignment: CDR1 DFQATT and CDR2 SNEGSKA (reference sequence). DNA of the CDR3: TGCAGTGCTAGTCAGAGCACCAATGAAAAACTGTTTTTT. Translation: CSASQSTNEKLFF.

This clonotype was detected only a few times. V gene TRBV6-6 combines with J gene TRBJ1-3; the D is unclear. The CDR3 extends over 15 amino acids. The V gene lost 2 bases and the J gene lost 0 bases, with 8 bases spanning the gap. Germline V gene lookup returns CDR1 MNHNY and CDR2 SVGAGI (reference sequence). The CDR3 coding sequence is TGTGCCAGCAGTTACGTTCGGACCTCTGGAAACACCATATATTTT. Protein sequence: CASSYVRTSGNTIYF.

In nucleotides, the CDR3 is TGCAGTGCTAGGGGGCGTGGGGAAGACACAGATACGCAGTATTTT. Translated, it gives CSARGRGEDTDTQYF. The gene calls are TRBV20-1 and TRBJ2-3, with a weak D call TRBD1 (5 bases). Germline V gene sequence: CDR1 DFQATT, CDR2 SNEGSKA (reference sequence). Trimming pared 3 bases from V and 2 bases from J, leaving 15 bases between. This CDR3 is built from 15 residues.

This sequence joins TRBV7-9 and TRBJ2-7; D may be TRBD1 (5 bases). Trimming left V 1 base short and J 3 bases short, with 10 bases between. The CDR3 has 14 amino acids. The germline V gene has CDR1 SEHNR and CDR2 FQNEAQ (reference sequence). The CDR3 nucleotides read TGTGCCAGCAGCTTAGTAGGACACGGCTACGAGCAGTACTTC. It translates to CASSLVGHGYEQYF.

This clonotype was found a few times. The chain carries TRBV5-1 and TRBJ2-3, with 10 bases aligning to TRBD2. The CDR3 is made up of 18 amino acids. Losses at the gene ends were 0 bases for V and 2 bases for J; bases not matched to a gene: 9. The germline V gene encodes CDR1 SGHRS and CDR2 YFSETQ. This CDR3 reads CASSLAKSLAGATDTQYF. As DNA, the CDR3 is TGCGCCAGCAGCTTGGCCAAATCGCTAGCGGGGGCCACAGATACGCAGTATTTT.

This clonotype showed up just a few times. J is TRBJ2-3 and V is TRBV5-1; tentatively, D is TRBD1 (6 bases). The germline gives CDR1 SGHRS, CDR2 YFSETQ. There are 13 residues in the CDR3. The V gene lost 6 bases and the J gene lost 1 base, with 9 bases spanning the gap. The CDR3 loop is CASNRVGTDTQYF. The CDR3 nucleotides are TGCGCCAGCAACAGGGTCGGCACAGATACGCAGTATTTT. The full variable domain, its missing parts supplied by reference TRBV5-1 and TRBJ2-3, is KAGVTQTPRYLIKTRGQQVTLSCSPISGHRSVSWYQQTPGQGLQFLFEYFSETQRNKGNFPGRFSGRQFSNSRSEMNVSTLELGDSALYLCASNRVGTDTQYFGPGTRLTVL.

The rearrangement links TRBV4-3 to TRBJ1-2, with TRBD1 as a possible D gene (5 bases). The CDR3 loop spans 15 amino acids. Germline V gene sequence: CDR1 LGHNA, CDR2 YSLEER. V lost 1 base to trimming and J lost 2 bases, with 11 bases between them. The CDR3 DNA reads TGCGCCAGCAGCCAAGTTTTTTGGGGGAACTATGGCTACACCTTC. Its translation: CASSQVFWGNYGYTF.

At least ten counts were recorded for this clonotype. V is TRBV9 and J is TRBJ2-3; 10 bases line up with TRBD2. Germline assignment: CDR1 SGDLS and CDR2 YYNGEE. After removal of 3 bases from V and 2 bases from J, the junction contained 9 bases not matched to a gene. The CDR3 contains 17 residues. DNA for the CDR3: TGTGCCAGCAGCGCCGGCGTGGGACTAGCGTTCACAGATACGCAGTATTTT. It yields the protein CASSAGVGLAFTDTQYF. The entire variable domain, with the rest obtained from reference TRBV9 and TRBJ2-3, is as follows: DSGVTQTPKHLITATGQRVTLRCSPRSGDLSVYWYQQSLDQGLQFLIQYYNGEERAKGNILERFSAQQFPDLHSELNLSSLELGDSALYFCASSAGVGLAFTDTQYFGPGTRLTVL.

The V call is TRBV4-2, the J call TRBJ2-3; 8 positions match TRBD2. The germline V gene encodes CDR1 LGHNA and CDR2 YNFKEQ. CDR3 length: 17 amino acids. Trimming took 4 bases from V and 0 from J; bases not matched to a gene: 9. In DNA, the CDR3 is TGTGCCAGCAGCCCCGTTCGCGGGGGGTTGAGCACAGATACGCAGTATTTT. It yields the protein CASSPVRGGLSTDTQYF.

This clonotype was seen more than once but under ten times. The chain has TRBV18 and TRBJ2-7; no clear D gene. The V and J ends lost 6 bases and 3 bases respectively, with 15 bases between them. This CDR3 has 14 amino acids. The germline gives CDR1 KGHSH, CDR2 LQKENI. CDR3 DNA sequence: TGTGCCAGCTCCCAGAGACTCTACCTCTACGAGCAGTACTTC. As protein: CASSQRLYLYEQYF.

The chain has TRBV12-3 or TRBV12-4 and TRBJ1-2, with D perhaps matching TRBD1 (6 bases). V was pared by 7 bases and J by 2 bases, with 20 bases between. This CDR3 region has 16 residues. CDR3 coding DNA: TGTGCCAGCACCTTACGGGGACACCCCAGGAACTATGGCTACACCTTC. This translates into CASTLRGHPRNYGYTF.

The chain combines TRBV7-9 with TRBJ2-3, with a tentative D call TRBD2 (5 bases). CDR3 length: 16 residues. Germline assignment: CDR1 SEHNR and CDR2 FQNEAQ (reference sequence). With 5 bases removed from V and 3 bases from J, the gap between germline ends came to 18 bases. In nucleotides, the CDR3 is TGTGCCAGCAGCCAACTAGGTTCAATACGGACAGATACGCAGTATTTT. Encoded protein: CASSQLGSIRTDTQYF. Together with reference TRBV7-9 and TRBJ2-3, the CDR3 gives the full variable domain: DTGVSQNPRHKITKRGQNVTFRCDPISEHNRLYWYRQTLGQGPEFLTYFQNEAQLEKSRLLSDRFSAERPKGSFSTLEIQRTEQGDSAMYLCASSQLGSIRTDTQYFGPGTRLTVL.